This paragraph covers one TCR beta chain sequence. The data were taken from a study of blood T cell repertoires in COVID-19. The overall study: Sites in the United States, Italy and Spain provided acute and convalescent COVID-19 samples. Sources were T cells, B-cell-depleted T cells, or PBMCs; the material itself was cDNA or gDNA.

This CDR3 spans 16 amino acids. The germline gives CDR1 SGDLS, CDR2 YYNGEE. The trim removed 4 bases at V and 7 bases at J, leaving 11 bases unmatched. Authors' processing steps: Researchers report that nucleated cell counts were estimated from reference gene primer amplification. The repertoire was sequenced with immunoSEQ multiplex PCR; TCRdb's copy has only in-frame clones and lacks some. For V, J and clone size, that table is used; D and trimming come from the DNA. The table has about 300,000 clones, around 88% seen once. The TCR was taken from a man in his forties with acute or convalescent COVID-19. The sample comprised peripheral blood. The chain uses TRBV9 and TRBJ1-5; the match to TRBD1 covers 10 bases. This CDR3 is CASSPFPDRGGQPQHF. Here the CDR3 DNA reads TGTGCCAGCAGCCCCTTTCCGGACAGGGGGGGACAGCCCCAGCATTTT.